The entry that follows covers one T cell receptor (beta chain) sequence. Germline V CDR1 and CDR2: MNHNY, SVGAGI (reference sequence). The length of the CDR3 is 13 residues. V lost 0 bases, J lost 6 bases, and 8 bases lay in between. The sample comes from a study of blood T cell repertoires in COVID-19. Repertoires were generated with immunoSEQ multiplex PCR, while TCRdb's copy carries only in-frame clones and drops some. The sample shows 400,000 to 450,000 clones, 89% of them seen only once. Sequenced material: peripheral blood. The chain uses TRBV6-6 and TRBJ1-1, with TRBD1 as a possible D gene (6 bases). This receptor was taken from a woman aged 40-49 years with COVID-19, enrolled during active disease. The CDR3 reads CASSYSWTAEAFF. The CDR3 nucleotides are TGTGCCAGCAGTTACTCCTGGACAGCTGAAGCTTTCTTT.